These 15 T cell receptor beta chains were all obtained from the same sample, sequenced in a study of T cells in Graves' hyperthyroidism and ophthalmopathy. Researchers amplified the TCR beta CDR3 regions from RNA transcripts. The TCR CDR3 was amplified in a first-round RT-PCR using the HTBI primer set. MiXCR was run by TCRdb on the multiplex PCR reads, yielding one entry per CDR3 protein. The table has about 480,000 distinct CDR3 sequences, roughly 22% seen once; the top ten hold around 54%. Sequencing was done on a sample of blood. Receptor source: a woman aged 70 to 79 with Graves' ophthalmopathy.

CDR3 sequence: CASSLRPFF. The CDR3 region has the DNA TGTGCCAGCAGTTTACGACCCTTCTTT. V and J are TRBV28 and TRBJ1-1; no reliable D call. The CDR3 consists of 9 residues. Germline V gene sequence: CDR1 MDHEN, CDR2 SYDVKM. V was cut by 2 bases and J by 14 bases, with 6 bases left in between.

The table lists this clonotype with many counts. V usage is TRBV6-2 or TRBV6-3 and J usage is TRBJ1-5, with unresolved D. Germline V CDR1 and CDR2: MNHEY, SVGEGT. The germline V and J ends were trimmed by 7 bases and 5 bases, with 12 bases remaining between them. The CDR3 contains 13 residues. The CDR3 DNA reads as TGTGCCAGCAATTTGATTCGGTATCAGCCCCAGCATTTT. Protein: CASNLIRYQPQHF.

For the CDR3, the DNA is TGCAGTGCTACCGCCGGGACAGGACATTTGGAGACCCAGTACTTC. The encoded protein is CSATAGTGHLETQYF. V and J are TRBV20-1 and TRBJ2-5, with 8 bases aligning to TRBD1. The CDR3 length is 15 residues. Trimming cost V 4 bases and J 5 bases; bases outside gene matches: 12. In germline, CDR1 is DFQATT, CDR2 SNEGSKA (reference sequence).

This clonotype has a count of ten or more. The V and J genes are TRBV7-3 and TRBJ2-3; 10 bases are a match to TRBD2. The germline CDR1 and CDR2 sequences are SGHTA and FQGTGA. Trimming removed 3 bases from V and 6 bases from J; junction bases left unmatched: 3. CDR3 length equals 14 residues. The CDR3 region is CASSFASGSDTQYF. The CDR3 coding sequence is TGTGCCAGCAGCTTTGCTAGCGGGAGTGATACGCAGTATTTT. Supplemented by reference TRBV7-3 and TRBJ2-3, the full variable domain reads GAGVSQTPSNKVTEKGKYVELRCDPISGHTALYWYRQSLGQGPEFLIYFQGTGAADDSGLPNDRFFAVRPEGSVSTLKIQRTERGDSAVYLCASSFASGSDTQYFGPGTRLTVL.

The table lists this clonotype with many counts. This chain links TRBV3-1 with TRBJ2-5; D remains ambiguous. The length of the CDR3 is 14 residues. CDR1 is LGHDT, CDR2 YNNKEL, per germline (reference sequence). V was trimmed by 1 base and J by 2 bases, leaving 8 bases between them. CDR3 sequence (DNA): TGTGCCAGCAGCCAAGGATTGGGGCAAGAGACCCAGTACTTC. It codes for CASSQGLGQETQYF.

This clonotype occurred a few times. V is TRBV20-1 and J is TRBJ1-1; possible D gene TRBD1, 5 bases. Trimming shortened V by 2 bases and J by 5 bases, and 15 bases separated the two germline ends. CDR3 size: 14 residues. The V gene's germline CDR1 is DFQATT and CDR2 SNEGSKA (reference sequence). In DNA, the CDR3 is TGCAGTGCTAGAAGAACTCGGACACGTACTGAAGCTTTCTTT. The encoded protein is CSARRTRTRTEAFF.

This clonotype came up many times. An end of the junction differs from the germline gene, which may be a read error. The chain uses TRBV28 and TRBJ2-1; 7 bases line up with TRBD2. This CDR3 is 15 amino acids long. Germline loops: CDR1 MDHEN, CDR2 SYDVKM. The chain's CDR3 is CASSLGGDYNNKQFF. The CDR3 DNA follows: TGTGCCAGCAGTTTGGGGGGGGACTACAACAATAAGCAGTTCTTC.

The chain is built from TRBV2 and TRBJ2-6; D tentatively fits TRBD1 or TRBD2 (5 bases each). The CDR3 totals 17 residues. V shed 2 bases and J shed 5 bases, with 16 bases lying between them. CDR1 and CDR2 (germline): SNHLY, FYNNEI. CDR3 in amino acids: CASSENGASLWANVLTF. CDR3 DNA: TGTGCCAGCAGTGAAAACGGGGCCTCTCTGTGGGCCAACGTCCTGACTTTC. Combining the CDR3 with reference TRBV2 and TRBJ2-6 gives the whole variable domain EPEVTQTPSHQVTQMGQEVILRCVPISNHLYFYWYRQILGQKVEFLVSFYNNEISEKSEIFDDQFSVERPDGSNFTLKIRSTKLEDSAMYFCASSENGASLWANVLTFGAGSRLTVL.

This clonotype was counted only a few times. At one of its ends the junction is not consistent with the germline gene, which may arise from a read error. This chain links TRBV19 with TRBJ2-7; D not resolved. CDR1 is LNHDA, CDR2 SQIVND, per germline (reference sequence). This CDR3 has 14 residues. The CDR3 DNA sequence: TGTGCCAGTTCTCCAGCCGGAGTGGGGTACGAGCAGTATTTC. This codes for CASSPAGVGYEQYF.

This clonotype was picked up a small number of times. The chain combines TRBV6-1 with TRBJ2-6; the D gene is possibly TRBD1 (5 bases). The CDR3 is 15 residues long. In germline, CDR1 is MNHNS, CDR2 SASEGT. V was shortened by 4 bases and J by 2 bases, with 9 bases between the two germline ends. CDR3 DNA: TGTGCCAGCAGTGGTAGACAGACTGGGGCCAACGTCCTGACTTTC. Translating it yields CASSGRQTGANVLTF.

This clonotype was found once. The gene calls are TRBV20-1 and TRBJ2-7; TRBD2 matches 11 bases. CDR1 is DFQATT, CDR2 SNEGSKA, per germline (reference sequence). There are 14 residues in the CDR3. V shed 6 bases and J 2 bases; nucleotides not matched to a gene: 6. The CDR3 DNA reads TGCAGTGCCAAGACTAGCGGGAACCCCTACGAGCAGTACTTC. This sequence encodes CSAKTSGNPYEQYF.

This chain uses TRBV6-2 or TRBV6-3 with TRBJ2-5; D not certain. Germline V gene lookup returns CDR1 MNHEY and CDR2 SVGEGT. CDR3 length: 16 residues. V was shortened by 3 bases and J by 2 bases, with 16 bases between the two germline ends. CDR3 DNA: TGTGCCAGCAGTTATCTTCCCTTTGGACGTCAAGAGACCCAGTACTTC. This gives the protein CASSYLPFGRQETQYF.

In DNA form, the CDR3 reads TGTGCCAGCAGCGCCCATTATAGCAATCAGCCCCAGCATTTT. This encodes CASSAHYSNQPQHF. The chain has TRBV9 and TRBJ1-5; the D is unclear. CDR3 length: 14 residues. V was pared by 3 bases and J by 0 bases, with 7 bases between. CDR1 and CDR2 from the germline V gene are SGDLS and YYNGEE.

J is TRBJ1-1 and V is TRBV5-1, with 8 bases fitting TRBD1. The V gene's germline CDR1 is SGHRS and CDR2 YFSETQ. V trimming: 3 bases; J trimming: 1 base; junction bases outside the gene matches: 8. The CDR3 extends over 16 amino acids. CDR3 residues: CASSYEPTGGNTEAFF. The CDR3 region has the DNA TGCGCCAGCAGCTACGAACCTACAGGGGGGAACACTGAAGCTTTCTTT.

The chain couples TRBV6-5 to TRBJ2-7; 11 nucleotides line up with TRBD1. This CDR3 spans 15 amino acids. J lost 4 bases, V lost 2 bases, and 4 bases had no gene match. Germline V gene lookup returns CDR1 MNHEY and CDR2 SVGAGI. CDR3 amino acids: CASSYGGTGGYEQYF. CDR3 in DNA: TGTGCCAGCAGTTACGGTGGGACAGGGGGTTACGAGCAGTACTTC.